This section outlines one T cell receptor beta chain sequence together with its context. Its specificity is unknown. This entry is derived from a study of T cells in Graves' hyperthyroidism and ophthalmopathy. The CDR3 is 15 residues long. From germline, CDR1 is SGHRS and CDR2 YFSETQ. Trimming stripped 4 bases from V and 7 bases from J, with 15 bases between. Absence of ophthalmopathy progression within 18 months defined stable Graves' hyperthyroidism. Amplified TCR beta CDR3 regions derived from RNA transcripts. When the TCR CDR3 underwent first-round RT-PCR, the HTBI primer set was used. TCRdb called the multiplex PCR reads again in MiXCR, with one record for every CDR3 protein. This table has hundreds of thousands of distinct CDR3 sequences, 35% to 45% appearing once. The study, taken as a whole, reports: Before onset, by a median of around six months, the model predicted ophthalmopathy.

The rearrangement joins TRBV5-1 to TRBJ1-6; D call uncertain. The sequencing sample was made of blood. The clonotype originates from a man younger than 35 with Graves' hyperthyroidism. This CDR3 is CASSTSGSHNSPLHF. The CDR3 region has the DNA TGCGCCAGCAGCACCTCGGGGTCGCACAATTCACCCCTCCACTTT.